This entry is about one TCR beta chain. Its antigen is not identified. These data are taken from a study of cytomegalovirus exposure and HLA in healthy donors. Regarding the study as a whole: An apparent linkage of common viral pathogens to several of the most significant clusters emerged in a later analysis. It has been reported that TCR beta sequences accurately predicted the HLA-A and HLA-B alleles of most subjects.

With 60 Vbeta and 13 Jbeta primers, the PCR was carried out. Sequencing used immunoSEQ multiplex PCR; TCRdb keeps in-frame clones, though not all of them. The profile shows about 140,000 clones, 70% to 85% of them singletons. CDR3 length: 14 residues. Germline values: CDR1 SGDLS, CDR2 YYNGEE. The trim removed 6 bases at V and 2 bases at J, leaving 5 bases unmatched. This rearrangement joins TRBV9 to TRBJ2-1; 7 bases are shared with TRBD2. This sequence was found in a woman aged 40 to 50 in good health and CMV-seronegative. What was sequenced was PBMCs. CDR3 sequence: CASKETSPYNEQFF. The CDR3 bases are TGTGCCAGCAAGGAGACTAGCCCCTACAATGAGCAGTTCTTC.